Each of the 24 T cell receptor beta chains below was sequenced from the same sample in a study of early T cells in non-severe SARS-CoV-2 infection. Each CDR3 protein is one row after TCRdb ran MiXCR on the 5' RACE reads. The profile shows 55,000 to 70,000 distinct CDR3 sequences, more than 8.5% of them singletons. Material for sequencing was whole blood. Source of these receptors: an adult who was a healthcare worker with PCR-confirmed SARS-CoV-2 infection or an uninfected control (not recorded which).

This chain joins TRBV5-1 and TRBJ2-5; D gene ambiguous. V was trimmed by 1 base and J by 0 bases, leaving 4 bases between them. The CDR3 totals 13 residues. Germline CDR1 is SGHRS and CDR2 is YFSETQ. The chain's CDR3 is CASSLHNQETQYF. The CDR3 DNA follows: TGCGCCAGCAGCTTGCACAACCAAGAGACCCAGTACTTC.

DNA for the CDR3: TGTGCCAGCAGCTTTAATCGAAACACCATATATTTT. Translating gives CASSFNRNTIYF. This chain links TRBV7-2 with TRBJ1-3; D is undetermined. The CDR3 is 12 residues long. The V and J ends lost 3 bases and 5 bases respectively, with 5 bases between them. Germline loops: CDR1 SGHTA, CDR2 FQGNSA.

Many counts were recorded for this clonotype. The chain uses TRBV29-1 and TRBJ2-5, with D possibly being TRBD2 (6 bases). The CDR3 is made up of 14 amino acids. Germline V gene sequence: CDR1 SQVTM, CDR2 ANQGSEA. Trimming stripped 8 bases from V and 2 bases from J, with 18 bases between. The CDR3 protein is CSTELAVQQETQYF. DNA for the CDR3: TGCAGCACAGAACTAGCAGTGCAGCAAGAGACCCAGTACTTC.

This clonotype was detected ten times or more. V usage is TRBV14 and J usage is TRBJ2-1, with 14 bases identical to TRBD2. This CDR3 has 18 residues. Looked up from germline, CDR1 is SGHDN and CDR2 is FVKESK. The V gene end was trimmed by 3 bases and the J gene end by 3 bases; junction bases not matched to a gene: 7. The DNA of the CDR3 is TGTGCCAGCAGCCAGACTCCGGGACTAGCGGGAGACTACAATGAGCAGTTCTTC. This codes for CASSQTPGLAGDYNEQFF.

This clonotype was observed at least ten times. The rearrangement uses TRBV12-3 or TRBV12-4 and TRBJ2-1, with D perhaps TRBD1 (5 bases). V was pared by 6 bases and J by 9 bases, with 12 bases between. This CDR3 is 12 amino acids long. CDR3 in amino acids: CASRGQASEQFF. CDR3 nucleotides: TGTGCCAGCAGGGGGCAGGCTTCTGAGCAGTTCTTC.

In its sample, this clonotype was seen a few times. This chain connects TRBV6-5 to TRBJ2-7, with D unresolved. V was pared by 0 bases and J by 1 base, with 10 bases between. The CDR3 runs to 15 residues. From germline, CDR1 is MNHEY and CDR2 SVGAGI. The CDR3 reads CASSYSGPPSYEQYF. CDR3 nucleotide sequence: TGTGCCAGCAGTTACTCAGGACCCCCATCCTACGAGCAGTACTTC.

At least ten counts were recorded for this clonotype. V and J are TRBV5-1 and TRBJ1-5; TRBD1 might be the D (5 bases). The ends were cut back, 0 bases at V and 5 bases at J, with 12 bases in the middle. Germline CDR1 and CDR2: SGHRS and YFSETQ. The CDR3 length is 15 residues. The CDR3 bases are TGCGCCAGCAGCTTGGTGGGGGGTCAGGATCAGCCCCAGCATTTT. It yields the protein CASSLVGGQDQPQHF.

Many counts were recorded for this clonotype. The chain uses TRBV7-8 and TRBJ1-5, with D unclear. Germline lookup yields CDR1 SGHVS and CDR2 FQNEAQ. This CDR3 has 13 amino acids. Between the trimmed V and J ends, which lost 3 bases and 3 bases, there was a span of 6 bases. CDR3 residues: CASSFFANQPQHF. As DNA, the CDR3 is TGTGCCAGCAGCTTCTTCGCCAATCAGCCCCAGCATTTT.

This clonotype was counted ten times or more. The J gene is TRBJ1-1, the V gene TRBV23-1; D unresolved. TRBV23-1 is an ORF, and what it does is uncertain. The V gene lost 4 bases and the J gene lost 1 base, with 7 bases spanning the gap. The CDR3 is 13 residues long. CDR3 region: CASSPHGNTEAFF. DNA of the CDR3: TGCGCCAGCAGTCCCCACGGGAACACTGAAGCTTTCTTT.

The chain is built from TRBV3-1 and TRBJ2-5, with D possibly matching TRBD2 (6 bases). This CDR3 is built from 15 residues. Germline V CDR1 and CDR2: LGHDT, YNNKEL (reference sequence). Trimming stripped 1 base from V and 5 bases from J, with 14 bases between. The CDR3 DNA sequence: TGTGCCAGCAGCCAAGTTAGCGGAGAGGGCGAGACCCAGTACTTC. It yields the protein CASSQVSGEGETQYF.

This clonotype has a count of ten or more. The genes are TRBV7-9 and TRBJ1-2; no definite D call. Trimming took off 1 base at V and 5 bases at J, with 5 bases between the two ends. Germline CDR1 and CDR2: SEHNR and FQNEAQ (reference sequence). The CDR3 sequence is 12 residues long. CDR3 sequence: CASSLEIYGYTF. The CDR3 DNA reads TGTGCCAGCAGCTTAGAAATTTATGGCTACACCTTC.

A single count supports this clonotype. The rearrangement uses TRBV2 and TRBJ1-6, with D possibly being TRBD1 (5 bases). The germline CDR1 and CDR2 sequences are SNHLY and FYNNEI. V lost 10 bases and J lost 4, with 17 bases in between. The CDR3 loop spans 15 amino acids. The CDR3 DNA reads as TGTGCCAACAAAGGGACCGATACTTATAATTCACCCCTCCACTTT. It translates to CANKGTDTYNSPLHF.

There are many counts of this clonotype. The chain has TRBV6-2 or TRBV6-3 and TRBJ1-1; weak D call: TRBD1 (5 bases). V lost 10 bases, J lost 6 bases, and 12 bases lay in between. Per the germline V gene, CDR1 is MNHEY and CDR2 is SVGEGT. The CDR3 has 11 residues. This chain's CDR3 is CATQGAAEAFF. The DNA of the CDR3 is TGTGCCACCCAAGGGGCCGCTGAAGCTTTCTTT.

This clonotype was seen a handful of times. The rearrangement links TRBV5-1 to TRBJ2-5, with D unclear. The CDR3 length is 14 residues. Germline CDR1 and CDR2: SGHRS and YFSETQ. Trimming shortened V by 4 bases and J by 5 bases, and 15 bases separated the two germline ends. The CDR3 spells CASSTMGARETQYF. CDR3 DNA sequence: TGCGCCAGCAGCACAATGGGTGCTAGGGAGACCCAGTACTTC. Looking up the rest from reference TRBV5-1 and TRBJ2-5 gives the full variable domain: KAGVTQTPRYLIKTRGQQVTLSCSPISGHRSVSWYQQTPGQGLQFLFEYFSETQRNKGNFPGRFSGRQFSNSRSEMNVSTLELGDSALYLCASSTMGARETQYFGPGTRLLVL.

A few counts support this clonotype. Here the CDR3 reads CSVEHWADQETQYF. In DNA form, the CDR3 reads TGCAGCGTTGAACACTGGGCAGACCAAGAGACCCAGTACTTC. J is TRBJ2-5 and V is TRBV29-1; D remains unclear. The CDR3 spans 14 residues. V dropped 2 bases and J dropped 0 bases, with 10 bases sitting between them. CDR1 and CDR2 from the germline V gene are SQVTM and ANQGSEA. Filled out from reference TRBV29-1 and TRBJ2-5, the complete variable domain reads SAVISQKPSRDICQRGTSLTIQCQVDSQVTMMFWYRQQPGQSLTLIATANQGSEATYESGFVIDKFPISRPNLTFSTLTVSNMSPEDSSIYLCSVEHWADQETQYFGPGTRLLVL.

This clonotype was picked up many times. The chain has TRBV20-1 and TRBJ2-3; TRBD2 agrees at 12 bases. This CDR3 is 15 amino acids long. Germline assignment: CDR1 DFQATT and CDR2 SNEGSKA (reference sequence). V shed 5 bases, J shed 0 bases, and the junction held 3 bases outside the gene matches. DNA for the CDR3: TGCAGTGCTGCCGGGACTAGCGGGAGCACAGATACGCAGTATTTT. This translates into CSAAGTSGSTDTQYF.

The chain uses TRBV5-5 and TRBJ1-1, with D possibly being TRBD1 (5 bases). The germline V gene has CDR1 SGHKS and CDR2 YYEKEE (reference sequence). The CDR3 length is 14 residues. V was trimmed by 6 bases and J by 5 bases, leaving 17 bases between them. CDR3 DNA: TGTGCCAGCATGATAGGGTGGGAGGGGACTGAAGCTTTCTTT. Its protein is CASMIGWEGTEAFF.

The chain is built from TRBV6-5 and TRBJ1-5; 9 bases align to TRBD1. The V and J ends lost 5 bases and 2 bases, in that order; junction bases with no gene match: 7. CDR3 length equals 16 residues. CDR1 and CDR2 (germline): MNHEY, SVGAGI. CDR3 sequence: CASSTLTGGRNQPQHF. In DNA, the CDR3 is TGTGCCAGCAGTACTTTGACAGGGGGACGCAATCAGCCCCAGCATTTT.

This chain uses TRBV25-1 with TRBJ1-6; maybe TRBD1 (6 bases). This CDR3 is 16 amino acids long. Germline V gene sequence: CDR1 MGHDK, CDR2 SYGVNS. V gave up 6 bases and J gave up 8 bases, with 20 bases separating them. The chain's CDR3 is CASRKEPGQADSPLHF. DNA for the CDR3: TGTGCCAGCAGAAAGGAACCGGGACAAGCGGATTCACCCCTCCACTTT. The full variable domain, with the rest looked up from reference TRBV25-1 and TRBJ1-6, is EADIYQTPRYLVIGTGKKITLECSQTMGHDKMYWYQQDPGMELHLIHYSYGVNSTEKGDLSSESTVSRIRTEHFPLTLESARPSHTSQYLCASRKEPGQADSPLHFGNGTRLTVT.

Many counts were recorded for this clonotype. The chain links TRBV19 to TRBJ1-4; no definite D call. The CDR3 sequence is 16 residues long. V dropped 6 bases and J dropped 4 bases, with 18 bases sitting between them. CDR1 LNHDA and CDR2 SQIVND come from the germline V gene (reference sequence). The CDR3 is CASRPHGSGLNEKLFF. DNA for the CDR3: TGTGCCAGTAGACCCCATGGTAGCGGACTTAATGAAAAACTGTTTTTT.

This clonotype has a count of ten or more. The rearrangement joins TRBV7-2 to TRBJ2-5; D gene unclear. V was shortened by 5 bases and J by 4 bases, with 8 bases between the two germline ends. The length of the CDR3 is 12 residues. CDR1 and CDR2 from the germline V gene are SGHTA and FQGNSA. The CDR3 sequence is CASSPQRETQYF. The CDR3 bases are TGTGCCAGCAGCCCCCAGCGAGAGACCCAGTACTTC.

This clonotype was seen many times. This rearrangement joins TRBV28 to TRBJ1-5, with D unresolved. Per the germline V gene, CDR1 is MDHEN and CDR2 is SYDVKM. The CDR3 covers 15 residues. The V gene lost 1 base and the J gene lost 10 bases, with 17 bases spanning the gap. This CDR3 reads CASSLSRLPPGPQHF. Here the CDR3 DNA reads TGTGCCAGCAGTTTATCCCGACTCCCTCCGGGACCCCAGCATTTT. Supplemented by reference TRBV28 and TRBJ1-5, the full variable domain reads DVKVTQSSRYLVKRTGEKVFLECVQDMDHENMFWYRQDPGLGLRLIYFSYDVKMKEKGDIPEGYSVSREKKERFSLILESASTNQTSMYLCASSLSRLPPGPQHFGDGTRLSIL.

This clonotype was observed many times. V usage is TRBV10-3 and J usage is TRBJ2-5; tentative D call: TRBD2 (5 bases). Germline values: CDR1 ENHRY, CDR2 SYGVKD. The CDR3 is made up of 14 amino acids. V shed 6 bases and J shed 2 bases, with 13 bases lying between them. The CDR3 here is CAISGGLGQETQYF. The DNA of the CDR3 is TGTGCCATCAGCGGAGGTCTGGGGCAAGAGACCCAGTACTTC.

In this sample, this clonotype turned up a few times. The chain uses TRBV20-1 and TRBJ1-1; 11 nucleotides line up with TRBD1. Germline-derived CDR1 and CDR2 are DFQATT and SNEGSKA (reference sequence). V lost 1 base, J lost 11 bases, and 12 bases stayed unmatched. The CDR3 is 15 residues long. CDR3 DNA sequence: TGCAGTGCTAGAGCTCCCGGACAGGGGGCTGTTAGCGCTTTCTTT. Protein product: CSARAPGQGAVSAFF.